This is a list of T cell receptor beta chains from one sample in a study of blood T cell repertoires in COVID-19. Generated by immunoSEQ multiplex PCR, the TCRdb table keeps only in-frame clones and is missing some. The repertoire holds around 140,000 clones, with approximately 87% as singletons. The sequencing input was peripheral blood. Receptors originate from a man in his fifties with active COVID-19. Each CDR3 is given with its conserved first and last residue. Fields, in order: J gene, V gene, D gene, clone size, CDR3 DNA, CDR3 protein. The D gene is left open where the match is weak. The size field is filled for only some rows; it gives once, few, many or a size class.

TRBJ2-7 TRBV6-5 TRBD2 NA TGTGCCAGCAGTTACGCGGTAGCGGGGGCCTACGAGCAGTACTTC CASSYAVAGAYEQYF
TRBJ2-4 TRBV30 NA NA TGTGCCTGGAGTGCCGCACCGGACATTCAGTACTTC CAWSAAPDIQYF
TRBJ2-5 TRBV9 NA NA TGTGCCAGCAGCGCGCAGATGGAGGGGCAGACCCAGTACTTC CASSAQMEGQTQYF
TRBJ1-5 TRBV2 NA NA TGTGCCAGCAGTGTTATGGACATCGCTCAGCCCCAGCATTTT CASSVMDIAQPQHF
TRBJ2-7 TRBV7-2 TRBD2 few TGTGCCAGCAGCCCCGGACTAGCGGGGGGCCTCTCCTACGAGCAGTACTTC CASSPGLAGGLSYEQYF
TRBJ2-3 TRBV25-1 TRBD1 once TGTGCCAGCAGTGCCGTCGGGACAGAAAGCACAGATACGCAGTATTTT CASSAVGTESTDTQYF
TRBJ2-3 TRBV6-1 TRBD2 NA TGTGCCAGCAGTGAACCGGGACTAGAGACAGATACGCAGTATTTT CASSEPGLETDTQYF
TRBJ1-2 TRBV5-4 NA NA TGTGCCAGCAGCCCCCCCCTGGGGGGTGGGCTACGTGGCTACACCTTC CASSPPLGGGLRGYTF
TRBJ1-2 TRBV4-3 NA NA TGCGCCAGCAGCCAAGAGACAGGCAACTATGGCTACACCTTC CASSQETGNYGYTF
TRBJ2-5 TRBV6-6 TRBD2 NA TGTGCCTGTCAACGGGGAGGGAGGGGAGAGACCCAGTACTTC CACQRGGRGETQYF
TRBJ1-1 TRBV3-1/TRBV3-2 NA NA TGTGCCAGCAGCTACCGGGATTTGAACACTGAAGCTTTCTTT CASSYRDLNTEAFF
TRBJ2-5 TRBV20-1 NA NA TGCAGTGCTAGTCCCAGGGGTAGGGAAGAGACCCAGTACTTC CSASPRGREETQYF
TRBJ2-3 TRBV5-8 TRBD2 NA TGTGCCAGCAGCTTGCGGGGGGCGCCGACTAGCGTGGCTGGGAATACGCAGTATTTT CASSLRGAPTSVAGNTQYF
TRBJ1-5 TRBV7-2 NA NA TGTGCCAGCAGCTCGGACAGTGGCAATCAGCCCCAGCATTTT CASSSDSGNQPQHF
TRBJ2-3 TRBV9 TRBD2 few TGTGCCAGCAGCGTGGGTAGCGGGGCTGGGACAGATACGCAGTATTTT CASSVGSGAGTDTQYF
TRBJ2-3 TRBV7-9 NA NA TGTGCCAGCAGCCCCGGTAGCACAGATACGCAGTATTTT CASSPGSTDTQYF
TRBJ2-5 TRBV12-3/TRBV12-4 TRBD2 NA TGTGCCAGCAGTAGGGCGGGAGCAGAGACCCAGTACTTC CASSRAGAETQYF
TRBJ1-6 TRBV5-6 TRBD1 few TGTGCCAGCAGCCTAGGACAGGGCCTCCACTTT CASSLGQGLHF
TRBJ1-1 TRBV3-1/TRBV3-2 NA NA TGTGCCAGCGCGATCGGGACAGAAGCTTTCTTT CASAIGTEAFF
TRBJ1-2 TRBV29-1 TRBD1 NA TGCAGCGTTGACCCTGACAGGGCAATCTATGGCTACACCTTC CSVDPDRAIYGYTF
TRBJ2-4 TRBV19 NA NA TGTGCCAGTAGTATAGATCGGGTAGGAGGCAAAAACATTCAGTACTTC CASSIDRVGGKNIQYF
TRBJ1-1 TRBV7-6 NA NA TGTGCCAGCAGGGCGACAAGAATGAACACTGAAGCTTTCTTT CASRATRMNTEAFF
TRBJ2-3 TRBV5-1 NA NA TGCGCCAGCAGCACCAGAGATACGCAGTATTTT CASSTRDTQYF
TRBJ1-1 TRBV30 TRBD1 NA TGTGCCTGGAGTGACAACAGGGGGATGAACACTGAAGCTTTCTTT CAWSDNRGMNTEAFF
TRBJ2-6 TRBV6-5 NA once TGTGCCAGCAGCGTTACACGCTCTGGGGCCAACGTCCTGACTTTC CASSVTRSGANVLTF
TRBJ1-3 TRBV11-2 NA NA TGTGCCAGCAGCCCCTCCGCGGCTGGTGGAAACACCATATATTTT CASSPSAAGGNTIYF
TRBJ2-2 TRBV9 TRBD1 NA TGTGCCAGCAGCGTAGACCTACAGGGGGCGAACACCGGGGAGCTGTTTTTT CASSVDLQGANTGELFF
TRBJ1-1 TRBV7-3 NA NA TGTGCCAGCAGCTCGCCTATGAGCCCTGAAGCTTTCTTT CASSSPMSPEAFF